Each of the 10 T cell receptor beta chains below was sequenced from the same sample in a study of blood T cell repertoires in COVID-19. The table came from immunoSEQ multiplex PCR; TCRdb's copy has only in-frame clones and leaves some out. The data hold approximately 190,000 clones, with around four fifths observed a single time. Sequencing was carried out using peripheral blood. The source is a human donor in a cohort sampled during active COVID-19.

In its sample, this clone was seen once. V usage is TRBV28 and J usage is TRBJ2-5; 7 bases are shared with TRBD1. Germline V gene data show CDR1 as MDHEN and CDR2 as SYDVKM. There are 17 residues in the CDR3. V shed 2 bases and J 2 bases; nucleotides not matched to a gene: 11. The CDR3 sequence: CASSLPSSTGVQETQYF. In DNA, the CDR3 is TGTGCCAGCAGTTTACCTTCCAGTACAGGGGTACAAGAGACCCAGTACTTC.

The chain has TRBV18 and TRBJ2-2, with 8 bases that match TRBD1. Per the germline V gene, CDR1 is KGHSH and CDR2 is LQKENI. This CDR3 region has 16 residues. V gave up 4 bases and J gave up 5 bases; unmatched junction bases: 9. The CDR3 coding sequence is TGTGCCAGCTCACTACTCACAGGGGGAGATACCGGGGAGCTGTTTTTT. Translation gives CASSLLTGGDTGELFF.

The CDR3 region is CASSRQRMNTEAFF. In DNA form, the CDR3 reads TGTGCCAGCAGCCGACAGAGGATGAACACTGAAGCTTTCTTT. The rearrangement links TRBV11-1 to TRBJ1-1, with D maybe TRBD1 (5 bases). Germline V lookup: CDR1 SGHAT, CDR2 FQDESV (reference sequence). The CDR3 length is 14 residues. Trimming stripped 5 bases from V and 0 bases from J, with 10 bases between.

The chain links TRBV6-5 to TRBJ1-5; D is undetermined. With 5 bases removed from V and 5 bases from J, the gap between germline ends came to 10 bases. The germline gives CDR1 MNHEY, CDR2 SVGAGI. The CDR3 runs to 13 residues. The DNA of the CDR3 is TGTGCCAGCAGTCTTGGAGACCATCAGCCCCAGCATTTT. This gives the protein CASSLGDHQPQHF.

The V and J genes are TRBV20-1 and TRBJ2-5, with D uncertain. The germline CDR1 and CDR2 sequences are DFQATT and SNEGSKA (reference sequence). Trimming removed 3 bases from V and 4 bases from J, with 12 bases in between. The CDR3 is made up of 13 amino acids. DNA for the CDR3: TGCAGTGCTAGTGTTAGTGCTCGAGAGACCCAGTACTTC. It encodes CSASVSARETQYF.

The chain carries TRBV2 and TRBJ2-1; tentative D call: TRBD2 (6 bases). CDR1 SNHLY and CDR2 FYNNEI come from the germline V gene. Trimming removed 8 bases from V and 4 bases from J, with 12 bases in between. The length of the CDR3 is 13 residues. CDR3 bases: TGTGCCAGCGCGACTAGAACTTACAATGAGCAGTTCTTC. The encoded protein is CASATRTYNEQFF.

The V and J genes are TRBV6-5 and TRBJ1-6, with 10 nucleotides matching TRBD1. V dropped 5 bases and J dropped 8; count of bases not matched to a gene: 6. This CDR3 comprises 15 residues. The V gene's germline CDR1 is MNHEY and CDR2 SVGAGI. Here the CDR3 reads CASSRDRGKDSPLHF. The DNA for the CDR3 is TGTGCCAGCAGTCGGGACAGGGGAAAAGATTCACCCCTCCACTTT.

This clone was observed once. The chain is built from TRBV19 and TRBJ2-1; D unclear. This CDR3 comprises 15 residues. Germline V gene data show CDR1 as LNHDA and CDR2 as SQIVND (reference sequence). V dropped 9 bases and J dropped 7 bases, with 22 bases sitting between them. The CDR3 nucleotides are TGTGCCAGCCGGCCGCCAGCGACCCTTGGGAATGAGCAGTTCTTC. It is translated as CASRPPATLGNEQFF.

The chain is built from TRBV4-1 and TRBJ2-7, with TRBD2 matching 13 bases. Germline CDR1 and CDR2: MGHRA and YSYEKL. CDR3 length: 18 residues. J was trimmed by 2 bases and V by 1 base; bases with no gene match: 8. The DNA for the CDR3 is TGCGCCAGCAGCCAAGTTGTACTAGCGGGAGGGAAAACCTACGAGCAGTACTTC. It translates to CASSQVVLAGGKTYEQYF.

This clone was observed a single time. CDR3 in DNA: TGTGCCAGCAGCTACTACAGGGAAGACACTGAAGCTTTCTTT. Translation: CASSYYREDTEAFF. The V call is TRBV14, the J call TRBJ1-1; D is possibly TRBD1 (6 bases). This CDR3 contains 14 residues. CDR1 and CDR2 from the germline V gene are SGHDN and FVKESK. V lost 5 bases and J 3 bases, leaving 13 bases between the germline ends.